These T cell receptor beta chains were read from a single sample in a study of blood T cell repertoires in COVID-19. The method was immunoSEQ multiplex PCR; TCRdb's version includes in-frame clones alone and lacks a portion of them. This sample has over 110,000 clones, with approximately 87% found just once. Sequencing was carried out using PBMCs or T cells enriched from blood (not recorded which). These receptors originate from a man aged 55 to 69 who had recovered from COVID-19. The CDR3 runs from the conserved cysteine through the conserved F or W. Fields, in order: J gene, clone size, V gene, D gene, CDR3 protein, CDR3 DNA. A D gene is named only where the DNA matches it firmly. Where a row states a size, it is once, few, many or the class of an expanded clone; other rows omit it.

J gene: TRBJ2-3; clone size: NA; V gene: TRBV19; D gene: TRBD2; CDR3 protein: CASRAPGGHTDTQYF; CDR3 DNA: TGTGCCAGTAGGGCACCGGGGGGGCATACAGATACGCAGTATTTT
J gene: TRBJ1-5; clone size: NA; V gene: TRBV28; D gene: NA; CDR3 protein: CASSGQQRNQPQHF; CDR3 DNA: TGTGCCAGCAGCGGACAGCAGCGCAATCAGCCCCAGCATTTT
J gene: TRBJ1-6; clone size: NA; V gene: TRBV30; D gene: NA; CDR3 protein: CAWTGQSSYNSPLHF; CDR3 DNA: TGTGCCTGGACCGGACAGAGCTCCTATAATTCACCCCTCCACTTT
J gene: TRBJ1-4; clone size: NA; V gene: TRBV28; D gene: TRBD1; CDR3 protein: CASRETGVAEKLFF; CDR3 DNA: TGTGCCAGCAGGGAGACAGGGGTTGCTGAAAAACTGTTTTTT
J gene: TRBJ2-1; clone size: NA; V gene: TRBV13; D gene: NA; CDR3 protein: CASSLGSHFNEQFF; CDR3 DNA: TGTGCCAGCAGCTTAGGAAGTCACTTCAATGAGCAGTTCTTC
J gene: TRBJ2-5; clone size: once; V gene: TRBV14; D gene: NA; CDR3 protein: CASSQDWRLETQYF; CDR3 DNA: TGTGCCAGCAGCCAAGATTGGAGGTTAGAGACCCAGTACTTC
J gene: TRBJ1-2; clone size: NA; V gene: TRBV27; D gene: NA; CDR3 protein: CASSLEARGYGYTF; CDR3 DNA: TGTGCCAGCAGTTTAGAGGCCCGGGGCTATGGCTACACCTTC
J gene: TRBJ2-1; clone size: NA; V gene: TRBV11-2; D gene: NA; CDR3 protein: CASSSGWRAPSYNEQFF; CDR3 DNA: TGTGCCAGCAGCTCCGGATGGAGGGCCCCTTCCTACAATGAGCAGTTCTTC
J gene: TRBJ2-1; clone size: NA; V gene: TRBV7-3; D gene: NA; CDR3 protein: CASSSLGGSTNEQFF; CDR3 DNA: TGTGCCAGCAGCTCCCTTGGAGGGTCCACAAATGAGCAGTTCTTC
J gene: TRBJ1-2; clone size: NA; V gene: TRBV29-1; D gene: NA; CDR3 protein: CSVEDRGRRSVAF; CDR3 DNA: TGCAGCGTTGAAGACAGGGGTCGAAGATCGGTGGCCTTC
J gene: TRBJ1-5; clone size: NA; V gene: TRBV19; D gene: TRBD1; CDR3 protein: CASRQQGSNQPQHF; CDR3 DNA: TGTGCCAGTAGACAACAGGGGAGCAATCAGCCCCAGCATTTT
J gene: TRBJ1-1; clone size: NA; V gene: TRBV18; D gene: NA; CDR3 protein: CASSHGQMNTEAFF; CDR3 DNA: TGTGCCAGCTCACACGGACAGATGAACACTGAAGCTTTCTTT
J gene: TRBJ2-7; clone size: NA; V gene: TRBV7-8; D gene: TRBD2; CDR3 protein: CASSLVAGGTYEQYF; CDR3 DNA: TGTGCCAGCAGCTTGGTAGCGGGAGGGACCTACGAGCAGTACTTC
J gene: TRBJ2-5; clone size: NA; V gene: TRBV7-3; D gene: TRBD1; CDR3 protein: CASSSTGTAQETQYF; CDR3 DNA: TGTGCCAGCAGCTCAACCGGGACAGCCCAAGAGACCCAGTACTTC
J gene: TRBJ2-7; clone size: NA; V gene: TRBV27; D gene: NA; CDR3 protein: CASSPLAGARDEQYF; CDR3 DNA: TGTGCCAGCAGTCCCCTCGCGGGGGCGAGAGACGAGCAGTACTTC
J gene: TRBJ2-1; clone size: NA; V gene: TRBV10-2; D gene: TRBD2; CDR3 protein: CASGAGARNEQFF; CDR3 DNA: TGCGCCAGCGGAGCGGGAGCGAGGAATGAGCAGTTCTTC
J gene: TRBJ1-1; clone size: NA; V gene: TRBV6-4; D gene: NA; CDR3 protein: CASSENQGRTEAFF; CDR3 DNA: TGTGCCAGCAGTGAAAATCAGGGGCGCACTGAAGCTTTCTTT
J gene: TRBJ2-1; clone size: NA; V gene: TRBV7-8; D gene: NA; CDR3 protein: CASSLAPSSYNEQFF; CDR3 DNA: TGTGCCAGCAGCTTAGCTCCGAGCTCCTACAATGAGCAGTTCTTC
J gene: TRBJ2-6; clone size: once; V gene: TRBV18; D gene: NA; CDR3 protein: CASSPSGAGANVLTF; CDR3 DNA: TGTGCCAGCTCCCCCTCCGGGGCTGGGGCCAACGTCCTGACTTTC
J gene: TRBJ1-2; clone size: NA; V gene: TRBV6-1; D gene: NA; CDR3 protein: CASSDGGGHGYGYTF; CDR3 DNA: TGTGCCAGCAGTGATGGGGGGGGCCATGGCTATGGCTACACCTTC
J gene: TRBJ1-2; clone size: NA; V gene: TRBV2; D gene: NA; CDR3 protein: CASSPAEAASNYGYTF; CDR3 DNA: TGTGCCAGCAGCCCCGCTGAGGCAGCATCTAACTATGGCTACACCTTC
J gene: TRBJ2-7; clone size: NA; V gene: TRBV6-1; D gene: NA; CDR3 protein: CASSEGQRVYEQYF; CDR3 DNA: TGTGCCAGCAGTGAAGGTCAGCGGGTCTACGAGCAGTACTTC
J gene: TRBJ2-3; clone size: NA; V gene: TRBV5-1; D gene: NA; CDR3 protein: CASSLIVRGFADTQYF; CDR3 DNA: TGCGCCAGCAGCTTGATAGTGCGGGGTTTTGCAGATACGCAGTATTTT
J gene: TRBJ2-2; clone size: NA; V gene: TRBV15; D gene: TRBD2; CDR3 protein: CATSRDLAGYTGELFF; CDR3 DNA: TGTGCCACCAGCAGAGATCTAGCGGGATACACCGGGGAGCTGTTTTTT
J gene: TRBJ2-5; clone size: once; V gene: TRBV14; D gene: NA; CDR3 protein: CASSQRLPGVGFGETQYF; CDR3 DNA: TGTGCCAGCAGCCAACGACTACCCGGGGTGGGTTTTGGTGAGACCCAGTACTTC
J gene: TRBJ2-2; clone size: NA; V gene: TRBV3-1/TRBV3-2; D gene: TRBD2; CDR3 protein: CASSQGGSGRDTGELFF; CDR3 DNA: TGTGCCAGCAGCCAAGGCGGTAGCGGGAGGGACACCGGGGAGCTGTTTTTT
J gene: TRBJ2-2; clone size: NA; V gene: TRBV5-6; D gene: TRBD1; CDR3 protein: CASSPGWTGNTGELFF; CDR3 DNA: TGTGCCAGCAGCCCTGGCTGGACAGGGAACACCGGGGAGCTGTTTTTT
J gene: TRBJ2-1; clone size: once; V gene: TRBV5-1; D gene: NA; CDR3 protein: CASSLQTGYNEQFF; CDR3 DNA: TGCGCCAGCAGTCTCCAGACAGGCTACAATGAGCAGTTCTTC
J gene: TRBJ1-1; clone size: NA; V gene: TRBV5-1; D gene: NA; CDR3 protein: CASRGGMNTEAFF; CDR3 DNA: TGCGCCAGCCGGGGAGGGATGAACACTGAAGCTTTCTTT
J gene: TRBJ2-7; clone size: NA; V gene: TRBV5-4; D gene: TRBD1; CDR3 protein: CASRVGGQGINEQYF; CDR3 DNA: TGTGCCAGCAGAGTAGGGGGCCAGGGGATCAACGAGCAGTACTTC
J gene: TRBJ2-5; clone size: NA; V gene: TRBV7-9; D gene: TRBD2; CDR3 protein: CASIGGRVETQYF; CDR3 DNA: TGTGCCAGCATTGGCGGGAGGGTGGAGACCCAGTACTTC
J gene: TRBJ1-2; clone size: NA; V gene: TRBV9; D gene: TRBD1; CDR3 protein: CASSVRQGRGYTF; CDR3 DNA: TGTGCCAGCAGCGTACGACAGGGGAGGGGCTACACCTTC
J gene: TRBJ2-5; clone size: NA; V gene: TRBV5-4; D gene: TRBD2; CDR3 protein: CASSRGTSGSKETQYF; CDR3 DNA: TGTGCCAGCAGTCGAGGGACTAGCGGGTCTAAAGAGACCCAGTACTTC
J gene: TRBJ2-1; clone size: NA; V gene: TRBV7-2; D gene: TRBD1; CDR3 protein: CASSFKGQGDEQFF; CDR3 DNA: TGTGCCAGCAGCTTTAAGGGACAGGGGGATGAGCAGTTCTTC
J gene: TRBJ1-2; clone size: NA; V gene: TRBV7-8; D gene: NA; CDR3 protein: CASSSQGNYGYTF; CDR3 DNA: TGTGCCAGCAGCTCCCAGGGGAACTATGGCTACACCTTC
J gene: TRBJ2-5; clone size: NA; V gene: TRBV19; D gene: NA; CDR3 protein: CASSLRGVQETQYF; CDR3 DNA: TGTGCCAGTAGTTTAAGGGGCGTCCAAGAGACCCAGTACTTC
J gene: TRBJ2-3; clone size: NA; V gene: TRBV25-1; D gene: TRBD1; CDR3 protein: CASRPPGGDTQYF; CDR3 DNA: TGTGCCAGCAGGCCTCCAGGGGGTGATACGCAGTATTTT
J gene: TRBJ2-1; clone size: once; V gene: TRBV3-1/TRBV3-2; D gene: TRBD2; CDR3 protein: CASSQGPSGSYNEQFF; CDR3 DNA: TGTGCCAGCAGCCAAGGTCCTAGCGGGAGTTACAATGAGCAGTTCTTC
J gene: TRBJ2-1; clone size: NA; V gene: TRBV2; D gene: NA; CDR3 protein: CASRASEQFF; CDR3 DNA: TGTGCCAGCAGAGCAAGTGAGCAGTTCTTC
J gene: TRBJ1-2; clone size: NA; V gene: TRBV6-5; D gene: TRBD1; CDR3 protein: CASRTDREFGGYTF; CDR3 DNA: TGTGCCAGCAGGACGGACAGGGAATTCGGGGGCTACACCTTC
J gene: TRBJ1-1; clone size: NA; V gene: TRBV5-4; D gene: TRBD1; CDR3 protein: CASSSQGEAFF; CDR3 DNA: TGTGCCAGCAGCTCACAGGGGGAAGCTTTCTTT
J gene: TRBJ2-7; clone size: NA; V gene: TRBV6-6; D gene: NA; CDR3 protein: CASGGTQDGSYEQYF; CDR3 DNA: TGTGCCAGCGGGGGGACGCAGGACGGTTCCTACGAGCAGTACTTC
J gene: TRBJ2-7; clone size: NA; V gene: TRBV5-1; D gene: NA; CDR3 protein: CASSKDSWYDEQYF; CDR3 DNA: TGCGCCAGCAGCAAGGACTCTTGGTACGACGAGCAGTACTTC
J gene: TRBJ1-1; clone size: few; V gene: TRBV27; D gene: NA; CDR3 protein: CASTPRAGDTEAFF; CDR3 DNA: TGTGCCAGCACCCCCCGGGCGGGAGACACTGAAGCTTTCTTT
J gene: TRBJ1-2; clone size: NA; V gene: TRBV15; D gene: TRBD1; CDR3 protein: CATSTGQDYGYTF; CDR3 DNA: TGTGCCACCAGCACGGGACAGGACTATGGCTACACCTTC
J gene: TRBJ2-1; clone size: NA; V gene: TRBV5-4; D gene: TRBD1; CDR3 protein: CASSLGGTGGNEQFF; CDR3 DNA: TGTGCCAGCAGCTTGGGGGGGACAGGGGGCAATGAGCAGTTCTTC
J gene: TRBJ1-5; clone size: NA; V gene: TRBV18; D gene: NA; CDR3 protein: CASSLQSGVSNQPQHF; CDR3 DNA: TGTGCCAGCTCACTCCAGAGCGGGGTTAGCAATCAGCCCCAGCATTTT
J gene: TRBJ2-5; clone size: NA; V gene: TRBV20-1; D gene: NA; CDR3 protein: CSARGQETQYF; CDR3 DNA: TGCAGTGCGCGGGGCCAAGAGACCCAGTACTTC
J gene: TRBJ2-4; clone size: NA; V gene: TRBV10-3; D gene: NA; CDR3 protein: CAISEVVGIQYF; CDR3 DNA: TGTGCCATCAGTGAGGTCGTCGGCATTCAGTACTTC
J gene: TRBJ2-5; clone size: NA; V gene: TRBV4-1; D gene: TRBD1; CDR3 protein: CASSQRTGAGAQYF; CDR3 DNA: TGCGCCAGCAGCCAACGGACAGGGGCCGGGGCCCAGTACTTC
J gene: TRBJ1-3; clone size: NA; V gene: TRBV2; D gene: NA; CDR3 protein: CASTMGHSSGNTIYF; CDR3 DNA: TGTGCCAGCACAATGGGACATAGCTCTGGAAACACCATATATTTT